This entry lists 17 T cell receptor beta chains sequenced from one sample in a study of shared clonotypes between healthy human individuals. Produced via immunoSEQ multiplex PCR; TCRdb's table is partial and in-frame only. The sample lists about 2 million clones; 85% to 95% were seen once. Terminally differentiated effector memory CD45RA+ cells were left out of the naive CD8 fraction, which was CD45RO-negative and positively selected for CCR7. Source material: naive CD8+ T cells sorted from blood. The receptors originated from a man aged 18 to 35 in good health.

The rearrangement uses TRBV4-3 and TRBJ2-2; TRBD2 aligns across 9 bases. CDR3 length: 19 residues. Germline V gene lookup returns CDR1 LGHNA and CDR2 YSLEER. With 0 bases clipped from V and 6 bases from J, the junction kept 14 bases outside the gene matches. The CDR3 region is CASSQDPPWREGRPGELFF. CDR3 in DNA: TGCGCCAGCAGCCAAGATCCCCCTTGGCGGGAGGGCCGTCCCGGGGAGCTGTTTTTT.

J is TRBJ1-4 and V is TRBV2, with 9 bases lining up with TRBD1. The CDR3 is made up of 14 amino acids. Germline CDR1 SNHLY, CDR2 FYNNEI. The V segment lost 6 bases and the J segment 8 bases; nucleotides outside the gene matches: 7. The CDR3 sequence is CASSDTGGREKLFF. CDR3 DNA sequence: TGTGCCAGCAGCGATACAGGGGGCAGGGAAAAACTGTTTTTT.

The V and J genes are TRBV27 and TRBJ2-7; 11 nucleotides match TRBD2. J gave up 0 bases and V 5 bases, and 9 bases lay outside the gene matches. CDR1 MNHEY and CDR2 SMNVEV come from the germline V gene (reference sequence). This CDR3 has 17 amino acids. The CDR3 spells CASSIAGGGSRSYEQYF. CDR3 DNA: TGTGCCAGCAGTATAGCGGGAGGGGGATCCCGCTCCTACGAGCAGTACTTC.

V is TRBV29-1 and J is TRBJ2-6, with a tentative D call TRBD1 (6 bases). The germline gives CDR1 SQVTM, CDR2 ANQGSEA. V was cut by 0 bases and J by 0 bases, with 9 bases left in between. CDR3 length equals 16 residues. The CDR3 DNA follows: TGCAGCGTTGAAGATCAGGGGAGCTCTGGGGCCAACGTCCTGACTTTC. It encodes CSVEDQGSSGANVLTF.

The CDR3 is CASSRDSGRAYNEQFF. CDR3 DNA: TGTGCCAGCAGCAGGGATAGCGGGAGAGCCTACAATGAGCAGTTCTTC. V gene TRBV13 combines with J gene TRBJ2-1; TRBD2 matches at 9 bases. Germline lookup yields CDR1 PRHDT and CDR2 FYEKMQ (reference sequence). V shed 5 bases and J 2 bases; nucleotides not matched to a gene: 7. The length of the CDR3 is 16 residues.

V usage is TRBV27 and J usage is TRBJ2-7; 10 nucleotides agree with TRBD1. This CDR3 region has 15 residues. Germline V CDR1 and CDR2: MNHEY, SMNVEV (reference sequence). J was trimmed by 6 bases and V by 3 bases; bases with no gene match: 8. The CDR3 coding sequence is TGTGCCAGCAGTTTTTTTGGGACAGGGGTCTCCGAGCAGTACTTC. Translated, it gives CASSFFGTGVSEQYF.

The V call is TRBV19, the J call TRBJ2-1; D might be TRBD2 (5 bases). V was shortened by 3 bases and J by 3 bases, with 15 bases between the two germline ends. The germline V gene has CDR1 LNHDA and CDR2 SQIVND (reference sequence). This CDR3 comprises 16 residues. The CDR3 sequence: CASSMGASTIYNEQFF. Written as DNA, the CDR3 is TGTGCCAGTAGTATGGGAGCTAGCACCATCTACAATGAGCAGTTCTTC.

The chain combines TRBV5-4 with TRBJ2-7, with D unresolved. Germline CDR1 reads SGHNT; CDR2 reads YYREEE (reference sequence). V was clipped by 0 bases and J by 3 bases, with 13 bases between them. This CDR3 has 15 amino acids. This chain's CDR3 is CASSLEIGRGYEQYF. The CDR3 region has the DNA TGTGCCAGCAGCTTGGAGATCGGCAGAGGCTACGAGCAGTACTTC.

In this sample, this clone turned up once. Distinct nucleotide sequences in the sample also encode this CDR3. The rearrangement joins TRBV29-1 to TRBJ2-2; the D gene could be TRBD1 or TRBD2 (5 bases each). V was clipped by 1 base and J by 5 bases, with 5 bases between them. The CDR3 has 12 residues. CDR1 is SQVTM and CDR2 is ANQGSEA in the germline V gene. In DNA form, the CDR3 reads TGCAGCGTTGAAGGGGGGACCGGGGAGCTGTTTTTT. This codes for CSVEGGTGELFF.

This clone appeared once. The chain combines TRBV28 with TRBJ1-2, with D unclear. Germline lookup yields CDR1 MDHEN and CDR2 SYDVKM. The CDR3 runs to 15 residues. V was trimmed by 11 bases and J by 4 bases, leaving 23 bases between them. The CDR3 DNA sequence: TGTGCCGCCACCCAAGGCGACACACCCTTCTATGGCTACACCTTC. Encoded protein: CAATQGDTPFYGYTF.

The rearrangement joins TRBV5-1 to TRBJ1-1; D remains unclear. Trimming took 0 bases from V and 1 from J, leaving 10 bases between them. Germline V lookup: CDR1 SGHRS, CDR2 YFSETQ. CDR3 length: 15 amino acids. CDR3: CASSLGGSSNTEAFF. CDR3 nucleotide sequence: TGCGCCAGCAGCTTGGGTGGCAGTTCGAACACTGAAGCTTTCTTT.

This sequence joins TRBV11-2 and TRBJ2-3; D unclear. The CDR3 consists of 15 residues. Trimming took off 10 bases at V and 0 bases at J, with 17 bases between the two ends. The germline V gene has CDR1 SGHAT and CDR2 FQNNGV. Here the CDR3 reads CATGPGGPSTDTQYF. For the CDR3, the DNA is TGTGCCACCGGCCCCGGCGGCCCTAGCACAGATACGCAGTATTTT.

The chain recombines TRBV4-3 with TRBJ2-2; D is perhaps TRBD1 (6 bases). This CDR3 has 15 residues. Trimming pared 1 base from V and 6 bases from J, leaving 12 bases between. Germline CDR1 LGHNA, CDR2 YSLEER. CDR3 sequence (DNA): TGCGCCAGCAGCCAAGGGGACATCAGCCCCGGGGAGCTGTTTTTT. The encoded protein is CASSQGDISPGELFF.

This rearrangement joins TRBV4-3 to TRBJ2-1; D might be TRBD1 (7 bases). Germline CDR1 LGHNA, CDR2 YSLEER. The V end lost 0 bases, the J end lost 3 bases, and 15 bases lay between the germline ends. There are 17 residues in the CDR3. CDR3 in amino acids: CASSQEMEGAIYNEQFF. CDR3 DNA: TGCGCCAGCAGCCAAGAGATGGAGGGGGCTATCTACAATGAGCAGTTCTTC.

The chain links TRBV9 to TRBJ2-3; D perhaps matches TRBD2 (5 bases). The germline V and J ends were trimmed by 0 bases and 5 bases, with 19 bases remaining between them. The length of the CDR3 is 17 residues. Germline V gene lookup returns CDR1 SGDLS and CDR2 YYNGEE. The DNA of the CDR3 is TGTGCCAGCAGCGTAGGAAGTGACACAGAGAGCGGAGATACGCAGTATTTT. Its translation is CASSVGSDTESGDTQYF. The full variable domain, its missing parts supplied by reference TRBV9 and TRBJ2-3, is DSGVTQTPKHLITATGQRVTLRCSPRSGDLSVYWYQQSLDQGLQFLIQYYNGEERAKGNILERFSAQQFPDLHSELNLSSLELGDSALYFCASSVGSDTESGDTQYFGPGTRLTVL.

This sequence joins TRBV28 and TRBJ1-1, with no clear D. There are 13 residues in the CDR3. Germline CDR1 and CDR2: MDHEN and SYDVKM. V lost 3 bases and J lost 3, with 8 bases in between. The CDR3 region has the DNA TGTGCCAGCAGTTTCCGGAGAGACACTGAAGCTTTCTTT. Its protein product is CASSFRRDTEAFF.

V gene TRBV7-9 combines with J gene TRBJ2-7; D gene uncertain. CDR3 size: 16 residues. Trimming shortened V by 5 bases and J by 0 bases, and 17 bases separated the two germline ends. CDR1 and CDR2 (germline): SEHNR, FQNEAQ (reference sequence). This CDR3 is CASSRPGPDRSYEQYF. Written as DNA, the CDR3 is TGTGCCAGCAGCCGACCTGGTCCGGACCGCTCCTACGAGCAGTACTTC.